The clone carrying this T cell receptor (beta chain) was seen a handful of times. This study enrolled people aged roughly 18 to 89 from approximately 25 US geographic areas. Those designated as exposed participants met a COVID-19 case within 2 weeks before study entry. The data derive from a study of blood T cell repertoires in COVID-19. Study context: The United States, Italy and Spain provided the acute and convalescent COVID-19 samples. The cDNA or gDNA used as material had been derived from T cells, B-cell-depleted T cells, or PBMCs.

There are 13 residues in the CDR3. The germline V gene encodes CDR1 LNHDA and CDR2 SQIVND (reference sequence). The V segment lost 9 bases and the J segment 5 bases; nucleotides outside the gene matches: 8. Some clones are missing from TCRdb's copy, which holds only in-frame ones; the method was immunoSEQ multiplex PCR. The sample has 150,000 to 200,000 clones, 80% to 85% seen once. The source is a man in his 70s who had been exposed to COVID-19. The rearrangement uses TRBV19 and TRBJ2-7; 9 bases are shared with TRBD1. The specimen was PBMCs or T cells enriched from blood (not recorded which). CDR3 bases: TGTGCCAGAGGGGGGACAGGGTGGCACGAGCAGTACTTC. This sequence encodes CARGGTGWHEQYF.